This is a list of T cell receptor beta chains from one sample in a study of blood T cell repertoires in COVID-19. TCRdb's copy holds only in-frame clones and misses some; the assay was immunoSEQ multiplex PCR. The sample shows some 99,000 clones, around 90% of them seen only once. Material for sequencing was peripheral blood. These receptors originate from a human donor with COVID-19, enrolled during active disease. The donor label of this sample is uncertain. The CDR3 runs from the conserved cysteine through the conserved F or W. A D gene is named only where the DNA matches it firmly. Expanded clones get a size class; other rows say once, few or many, or leave the size out.

.	TRBV5-1	TRBJ1-3	.	CASSLATDTLGNTIYF	TGCGCCAGCAGCTTAGCAACAGACACCCTCGGAAACACCATATATTTT
.	TRBV6-6	TRBJ1-4	TRBD1	CASSYQTGSEKLFF	TGTGCCAGCAGTTACCAGACAGGGTCCGAAAAACTGTTTTTT
.	TRBV14	TRBJ1-2	TRBD1	CASSLGQGGDYTF	TGTGCCAGCAGCCTGGGACAGGGTGGGGACTACACCTTC
.	TRBV4-1	TRBJ1-2	.	CASSQVEGPAGYTF	TGCGCCAGCAGCCAAGTGGAGGGCCCGGCGGGCTACACCTTC
.	TRBV6-6	TRBJ1-1	.	CASSYPRGSTDEAFF	TGTGCCAGCAGTTACCCCCGGGGGTCGACAGATGAAGCTTTCTTT
.	TRBV4-1	TRBJ1-1	TRBD1	CASSQPRTGGQNTEAFF	TGCGCCAGCAGCCAGCCCAGGACAGGGGGCCAGAACACTGAAGCTTTCTTT
.	TRBV7-8	TRBJ2-3	TRBD1	CASRTGQGVSSTDTQYF	TGTGCCAGCAGGACCGGACAGGGCGTATCTAGCACAGATACGCAGTATTTT
.	TRBV5-1	TRBJ1-4	TRBD1	CASSLTGVRTNEKLFF	TGCGCCAGCAGCTTAACAGGGGTTAGGACTAATGAAAAACTGTTTTTT
.	TRBV7-6	TRBJ1-1	.	CASSSTGSPLGAFF	TGTGCCAGCAGCTCTACAGGTTCCCCTCTGGGAGCTTTCTTT
once	TRBV11-1	TRBJ2-7	TRBD2	CASSWTSGGEGEQYF	TGTGCCAGCAGCTGGACTAGCGGGGGCGAGGGCGAGCAGTACTTC
.	TRBV12-2	TRBJ1-1	.	CAITPLSPFSEAFF	TGTGCAATAACGCCGTTAAGCCCCTTCTCTGAAGCTTTCTTT
once	TRBV2	TRBJ2-7	.	CASSELDSSYEQYF	TGTGCCAGCAGTGAACTTGACAGTTCCTACGAGCAGTACTTC
.	TRBV28	TRBJ1-5	.	CASSLPADSNQPQHF	TGTGCCAGCAGTTTGCCAGCGGATAGTAATCAGCCCCAGCATTTT
.	TRBV28	TRBJ1-2	.	CASRELPNYGYTF	TGTGCCAGCAGAGAACTTCCTAACTATGGCTACACCTTC
.	TRBV21-1	TRBJ2-1	.	CASSTYTKPDEQFF	TGTGCCAGCAGCACCTATACCAAACCGGATGAGCAGTTCTTC
.	TRBV3-1/TRBV3-2	TRBJ2-7	TRBD1	CASSPDRDSYEQYF	TGTGCCAGCAGCCCCGACAGGGACTCCTACGAGCAGTACTTC
.	TRBV7-2	TRBJ2-7	.	CASSLTTGLTYEQYF	TGTGCCAGCAGCTTAACCACCGGACTCACCTACGAGCAGTACTTC
.	TRBV4-1	TRBJ2-7	.	CASSQNRDLGREQYF	TGCGCCAGCAGCCAAAATCGGGACTTGGGAAGGGAGCAGTACTTC
.	TRBV3-1/TRBV3-2	TRBJ1-2	.	CASSQVGLSYGYTF	TGTGCCAGCAGCCAAGTGGGGCTATCCTATGGCTACACCTTC
.	TRBV11-2	TRBJ1-5	.	CASSLDPQGGDNQPQHF	TGTGCCAGCAGCTTAGATCCACAGGGAGGGGACAATCAGCCCCAGCATTTT
.	TRBV19	TRBJ1-1	.	CASSIDRNTEAFF	TGTGCCAGTAGTATTGATAGGAACACTGAAGCTTTCTTT
.	TRBV24-1	TRBJ1-5	.	CATSDLDSVSNQPQHF	TGTGCCACCAGTGACCTAGACAGTGTCAGCAATCAGCCCCAGCATTTT
.	TRBV2	TRBJ2-7	TRBD1	CASSTQGNEQYF	TGTGCCAGCAGTACACAGGGGAACGAGCAGTACTTC
.	TRBV6-2/TRBV6-3	TRBJ1-4	TRBD1	CASSYGQGLEKLFF	TGTGCCAGCAGTTACGGACAGGGGTTGGAAAAACTGTTTTTT
once	TRBV14	TRBJ1-2	.	CASSQTTRGSGYTF	TGTGCCAGCAGCCAGACGACCAGGGGAAGTGGCTACACCTTC
.	TRBV5-4	TRBJ2-1	TRBD2	CASSLGGSGDYNEQFF	TGTGCCAGCAGCCTGGGCGGGAGCGGGGATTACAATGAGCAGTTCTTC
once	TRBV5-1	TRBJ2-1	TRBD2	CASSLTSGGNNEQFF	TGCGCCAGCAGCCTGACTAGCGGGGGGAACAATGAGCAGTTCTTC
.	TRBV12-3/TRBV12-4	TRBJ2-1	.	CASSRPTTGEQFF	TGTGCCAGCAGTCGCCCTACTACGGGTGAGCAGTTCTTC
.	TRBV13	TRBJ1-2	TRBD1	CASSRTGDYGYTF	TGTGCCAGCAGCCGAACAGGGGACTATGGCTACACCTTC
.	TRBV28	TRBJ1-3	.	CASHLAGIRNTIYF	TGTGCCAGCCATTTAGCGGGGATACGAAACACCATATATTTT
.	TRBV24-1	TRBJ1-1	.	CATRGSNTEAFF	TGTGCCACTCGGGGTAGTAACACTGAAGCTTTCTTT
.	TRBV3-1/TRBV3-2	TRBJ2-7	.	CASSQQGIYEQYF	TGTGCCAGCAGCCAGCAGGGGATCTACGAGCAGTACTTC
.	TRBV7-3	TRBJ1-6	TRBD1	CASSLKDRVSNSPLHF	TGTGCCAGCAGCTTAAAGGACAGGGTTTCTAATTCACCCCTCCACTTT
.	TRBV5-4	TRBJ2-5	.	CASSLGRAEETQYF	TGTGCCAGCAGCTTGGGTCGAGCGGAAGAGACCCAGTACTTC
.	TRBV18	TRBJ1-2	TRBD1	CASSSDRGYGYTF	TGTGCCAGCTCGTCGGACAGGGGGTATGGCTACACCTTC
.	TRBV5-4	TRBJ1-4	TRBD1	CASSLGGVQGEKLFF	TGTGCCAGCAGCTTGGGCGGGGTACAGGGGGAAAAACTGTTTTTT
once	TRBV12-3/TRBV12-4	TRBJ2-3	.	CASSFVDTQYF	TGTGCCAGCAGTTTCGTGGATACGCAGTATTTT
.	TRBV15	TRBJ1-3	TRBD1	CATSMTGTYSGNTIYF	TGTGCCACCAGCATGACAGGGACCTACTCTGGAAACACCATATATTTT
.	TRBV3-1/TRBV3-2	TRBJ1-4	TRBD1	CASSLVPGQGYEKLFF	TGTGCCAGCAGCCTTGTTCCGGGACAGGGTTATGAAAAACTGTTTTTT
.	TRBV6-6	TRBJ1-1	.	CATVVGQGAFF	TGTGCCACCGTCGTTGGGCAGGGGGCTTTCTTT
.	TRBV7-8	TRBJ1-2	.	CASSLGAITNYGYTF	TGTGCCAGCAGCTTAGGAGCCATTACTAACTATGGCTACACCTTC
.	TRBV7-9	TRBJ2-5	.	CASSRRWSRGGYQETQYF	TGTGCCAGCAGCCGAAGGTGGTCGCGGGGCGGTTACCAAGAGACCCAGTACTTC
.	TRBV28	TRBJ1-2	.	CASHALSSGVYGYTF	TGTGCCAGCCATGCCCTTTCTTCGGGGGTCTATGGCTACACCTTC
.	TRBV11-3	TRBJ1-1	TRBD1	CASSLTGGTEAFF	TGTGCCAGCAGCTTAACAGGGGGGACTGAAGCTTTCTTT
.	TRBV27	TRBJ1-2	TRBD1	CASSRTGGGYTF	TGTGCCAGCAGCCGGACAGGGGGTGGCTACACCTTC
once	TRBV7-3	TRBJ2-3	.	CASSLHGVSTDTQYF	TGTGCCAGCAGCTTACACGGGGTTAGCACAGATACGCAGTATTTT
once	TRBV19	TRBJ1-5	.	CASSKGARWEDQPQHF	TGTGCCAGTAGCAAGGGCGCCAGGTGGGAGGATCAGCCCCAGCATTTT
.	TRBV6-2/TRBV6-3	TRBJ1-5	.	CASSVWVVQGWDRQPQHF	TGTGCCAGCAGCGTTTGGGTCGTTCAGGGCTGGGATCGGCAGCCCCAGCATTTT
.	TRBV6-5	TRBJ2-7	TRBD1	CASRTGTGVLKQYF	TGTGCCAGCAGAACCGGGACAGGAGTTTTGAAGCAGTACTTC
.	TRBV2	TRBJ1-2	TRBD1	CASSSGGNRDGYTF	TGTGCCAGCTCATCAGGGGGCAATCGGGATGGCTACACCTTC
.	TRBV24-1	TRBJ1-2	.	CATSDVGVNYGYTF	TGTGCCACCAGTGATGTCGGTGTGAACTATGGCTACACCTTC
.	TRBV7-9	TRBJ2-2	TRBD2	CASRQLTSGGISITGELFF	TGTGCCAGCAGGCAATTGACTAGCGGGGGGATCAGTATCACCGGGGAGCTGTTTTTT
once	TRBV7-9	TRBJ2-5	.	CASSSGETQYF	TGTGCCAGCAGCTCCGGGGAGACCCAGTACTTC
.	TRBV30	TRBJ1-4	TRBD1	CASGQGPLLFF	TGTGCCTCTGGACAGGGCCCATTACTGTTTTTT
.	TRBV5-1	TRBJ1-2	TRBD1	CASSPSLTGNYGYTF	TGCGCCAGCAGCCCTAGCCTGACAGGGAACTATGGCTACACCTTC
.	TRBV25-1	TRBJ2-1	.	CASSEIDRSGGGEQFF	TGTGCCAGCAGTGAGATCGACAGGTCTGGCGGGGGTGAGCAGTTCTTC
.	TRBV2	TRBJ1-2	.	CASSEIRQRNYGYTF	TGTGCCAGCAGTGAAATTCGGCAGCGTAACTATGGCTACACCTTC